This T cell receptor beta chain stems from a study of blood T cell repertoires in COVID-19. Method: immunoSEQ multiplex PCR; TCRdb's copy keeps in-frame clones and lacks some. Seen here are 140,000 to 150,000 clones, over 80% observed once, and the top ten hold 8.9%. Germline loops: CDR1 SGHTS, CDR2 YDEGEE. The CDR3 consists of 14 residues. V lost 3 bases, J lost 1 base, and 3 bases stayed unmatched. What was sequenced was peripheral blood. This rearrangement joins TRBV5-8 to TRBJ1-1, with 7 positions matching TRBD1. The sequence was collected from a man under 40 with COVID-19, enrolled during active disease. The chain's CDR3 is CASSWTGTNTEAFF. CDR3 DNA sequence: TGTGCCAGCAGCTGGACAGGAACGAACACTGAAGCTTTCTTT.